Shown below are 6 T cell receptor beta chains from a single sample sequenced in a study of vaccination effects on CD4 cells after COVID-19. With the ViraFEST assay, the study expanded antigen-specific CD4+ T cells using viral peptide pools, then sequenced them. The authors isolated CD4+ T cells after approximately 9 days of culture. The person had PCR-confirmed SARS-CoV-2 infection between March and December 2020. Clones were read by immunoSEQ multiplex PCR, and TCRdb kept only the in-frame ones, dropping some. Of around 50,000 clones in the sample, under 80% were seen once. The antigens of these receptors remain unknown. Sequenced material: CD4+ T cells from PBMCs cultured with HIV peptides, taken before COVID-19 vaccination. Subset meaning: HIV-1 Nef peptide pool negative control/reference culture. These receptors all stem from a human donor who had a prior SARS-CoV-2 infection.

J is TRBJ2-1 and V is TRBV10-3; 13 bases match TRBD2. CDR1 and CDR2 from the germline V gene are ENHRY and SYGVKD. The CDR3 runs to 14 residues. Trimming took 6 bases from V and 9 from J; bases not matched to a gene: 5. The CDR3 reads CAISPGLAGFEQFF. CDR3 bases: TGTGCCATCAGCCCGGGACTAGCGGGATTTGAGCAGTTCTTC.

CDR3 protein: CASSRSPGYEQYF. In DNA form, the CDR3 reads TGTGCCAGCTCACGATCGCCGGGCTACGAGCAGTACTTC. The J gene is TRBJ2-7, the V gene TRBV18, with D uncertain. This CDR3 is 13 amino acids long. Between the trimmed V and J ends, which lost 4 bases and 3 bases, there was a span of 10 bases. The germline CDR1 and CDR2 sequences are KGHSH and LQKENI.

The chain links TRBV5-1 to TRBJ2-1; D is possibly TRBD1 (6 bases). V was shortened by 0 bases and J by 6 bases, with 10 bases between the two germline ends. CDR1 is SGHRS and CDR2 is YFSETQ in the germline V gene. The CDR3 runs to 14 residues. CDR3: CASSLAGVFNEQFF. CDR3 bases: TGCGCCAGCAGCTTGGCAGGGGTATTCAATGAGCAGTTCTTC.

The V call is TRBV15, the J call TRBJ2-5, with TRBD1 identical over 8 bases. The germline V gene encodes CDR1 LNHNV and CDR2 YYDKDF (reference sequence). This CDR3 is 14 amino acids long. V lost 8 bases and J lost 3; bases outside the gene matches: 8. CDR3: CATAVGQEKETQYF. The CDR3 coding sequence is TGTGCCACCGCTGTGGGACAGGAAAAAGAGACCCAGTACTTC.

This clone turned up a few times. The rearrangement uses TRBV6-5 and TRBJ1-2; D is ambiguous. Trimming took 0 bases from V and 6 from J, leaving 11 bases between them. The CDR3 loop spans 14 amino acids. The germline V gene encodes CDR1 MNHEY and CDR2 SVGAGI. CDR3 DNA: TGTGCCAGCAGTTACTCCGCAGCGTGGGATGGCTACACCTTC. Its protein product is CASSYSAAWDGYTF.

The chain uses TRBV18 and TRBJ1-2, with D possibly matching TRBD1 (6 bases). CDR3 length equals 17 residues. The germline CDR1 and CDR2 sequences are KGHSH and LQKENI. The germline V and J ends were trimmed by 6 bases and 6 bases, with 26 bases remaining between them. CDR3 DNA: TGTGCCAGCTCCCCGCCCATCGGACTACAGGGCATCGATGGCTACACCTTC. Protein: CASSPPIGLQGIDGYTF.